The source of this TCR beta chain is a study of blood T cells in healthy people across ages. Primed by a sample-barcoded 5' primer and a J-beta primer mix, a second PCR proceeded for about 6 to 12 cycles. A single record per CDR3 protein comes from TCRdb applying MiXCR to the 5' RACE reads. Of around 780,000 distinct CDR3 sequences listed, 45% to 70% are singletons. This TCR was recovered from a man in his forties in good health. Sequenced material: blood.

The CDR3 nucleotides are TGTGCCAGCATCCAGACTAGCGGGATGTCCTACGAGCAGTACTTC. It encodes CASIQTSGMSYEQYF. V usage is TRBV7-9 and J usage is TRBJ2-7; TRBD2 aligns across 11 bases. This CDR3 is 15 amino acids long. The V and J ends lost 7 bases and 1 base, in that order; junction bases with no gene match: 6. In germline, CDR1 is SEHNR, CDR2 FQNEAQ (reference sequence).